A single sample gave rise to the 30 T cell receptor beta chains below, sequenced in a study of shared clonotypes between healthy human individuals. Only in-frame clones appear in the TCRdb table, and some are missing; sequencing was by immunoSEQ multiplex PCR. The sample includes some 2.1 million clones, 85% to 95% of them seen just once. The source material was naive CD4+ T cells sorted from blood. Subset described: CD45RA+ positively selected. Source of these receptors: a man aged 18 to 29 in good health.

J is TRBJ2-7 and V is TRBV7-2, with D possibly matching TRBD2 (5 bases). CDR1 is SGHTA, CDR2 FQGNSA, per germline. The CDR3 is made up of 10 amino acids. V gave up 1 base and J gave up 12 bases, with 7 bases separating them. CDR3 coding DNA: TGTGCCAGCAGCTTAGGAGGGTGGTACTTC. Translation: CASSLGGWYF. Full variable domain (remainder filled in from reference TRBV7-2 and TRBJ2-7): GAGVSQSPSNKVTEKGKDVELRCDPISGHTALYWYRQSLGQGLEFLIYFQGNSAPDKSGLPSDRFSAERTGGSVSTLTIQRTQQEDSAVYLCASSLGGWYFGPGTRLTVT.

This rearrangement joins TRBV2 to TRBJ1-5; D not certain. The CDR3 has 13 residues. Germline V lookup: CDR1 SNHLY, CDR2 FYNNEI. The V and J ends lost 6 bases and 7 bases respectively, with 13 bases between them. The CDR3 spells CASSLFGGQPQHF. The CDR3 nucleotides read TGTGCCAGCAGCCTATTTGGTGGGCAGCCCCAGCATTTT.

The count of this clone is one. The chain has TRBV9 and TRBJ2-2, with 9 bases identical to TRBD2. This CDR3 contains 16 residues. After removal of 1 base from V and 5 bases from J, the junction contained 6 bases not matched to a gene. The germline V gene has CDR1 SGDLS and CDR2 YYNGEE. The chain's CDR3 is CASSVLSLAGTGELFF. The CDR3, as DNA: TGTGCCAGCAGCGTACTTTCTCTAGCGGGAACCGGGGAGCTGTTTTTT.

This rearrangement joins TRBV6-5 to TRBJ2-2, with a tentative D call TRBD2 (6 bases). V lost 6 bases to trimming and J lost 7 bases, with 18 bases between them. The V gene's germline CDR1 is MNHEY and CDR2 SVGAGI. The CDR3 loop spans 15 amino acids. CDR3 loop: CASSERGSFGGELFF. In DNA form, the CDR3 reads TGTGCCAGCAGCGAACGGGGGAGTTTTGGCGGGGAGCTGTTTTTT.

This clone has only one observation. Written as DNA, the CDR3 is TGTGCCAGCCAGCCGAACAGGGGGAAAGACTATGGCTACACCTTC. Protein product: CASQPNRGKDYGYTF. The chain couples TRBV11-2 to TRBJ1-2, with 8 bases matching TRBD1. The CDR3 extends over 15 amino acids. Germline CDR1 SGHAT, CDR2 FQNNGV. V lost 8 bases and J lost 3; bases outside the gene matches: 11.

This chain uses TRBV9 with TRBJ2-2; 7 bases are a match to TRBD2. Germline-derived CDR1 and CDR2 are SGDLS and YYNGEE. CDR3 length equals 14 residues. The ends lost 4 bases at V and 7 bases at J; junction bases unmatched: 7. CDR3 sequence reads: CASSSTAGDGELFF. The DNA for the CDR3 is TGTGCCAGCAGCTCGACGGCGGGGGACGGGGAGCTGTTTTTT.

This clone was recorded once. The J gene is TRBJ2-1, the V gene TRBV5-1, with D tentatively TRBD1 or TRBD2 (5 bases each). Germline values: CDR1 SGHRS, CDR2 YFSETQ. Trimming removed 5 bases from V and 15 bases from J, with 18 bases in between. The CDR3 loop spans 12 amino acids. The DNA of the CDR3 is TGCGCCAGCAGTTCTGGGACGGACATTCCGTTCTTC. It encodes CASSSGTDIPFF.

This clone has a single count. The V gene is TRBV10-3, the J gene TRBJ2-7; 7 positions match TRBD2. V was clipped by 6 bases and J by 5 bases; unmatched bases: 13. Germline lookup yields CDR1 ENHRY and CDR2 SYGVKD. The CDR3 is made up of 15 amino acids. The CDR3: CAISAKGREIHEQYF. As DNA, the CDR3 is TGTGCCATCAGCGCTAAGGGGAGGGAAATCCACGAGCAGTACTTC.

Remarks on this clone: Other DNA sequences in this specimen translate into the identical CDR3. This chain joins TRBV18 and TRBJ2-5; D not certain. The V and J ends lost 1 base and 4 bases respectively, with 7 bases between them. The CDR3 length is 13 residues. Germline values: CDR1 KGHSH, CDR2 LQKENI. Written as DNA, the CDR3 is TGTGCCAGCTCACCACGGCGAGGAGAGACCCAGTACTTC. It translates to CASSPRRGETQYF.

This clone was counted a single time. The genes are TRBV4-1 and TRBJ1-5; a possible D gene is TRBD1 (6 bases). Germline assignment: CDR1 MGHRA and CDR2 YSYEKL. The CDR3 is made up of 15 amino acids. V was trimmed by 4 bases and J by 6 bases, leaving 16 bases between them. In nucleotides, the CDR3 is TGCGCCAGCAGCCCACGCGGAACAGGGCGTCAGCCCCAGCATTTT. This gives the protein CASSPRGTGRQPQHF.

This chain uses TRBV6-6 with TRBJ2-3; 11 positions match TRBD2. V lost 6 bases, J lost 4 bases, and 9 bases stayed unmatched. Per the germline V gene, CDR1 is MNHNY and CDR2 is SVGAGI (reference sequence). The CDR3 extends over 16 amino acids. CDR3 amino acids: CASRGPSGGTADTQYF. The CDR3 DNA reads TGTGCCAGCAGGGGGCCTAGCGGGGGGACGGCAGATACGCAGTATTTT.

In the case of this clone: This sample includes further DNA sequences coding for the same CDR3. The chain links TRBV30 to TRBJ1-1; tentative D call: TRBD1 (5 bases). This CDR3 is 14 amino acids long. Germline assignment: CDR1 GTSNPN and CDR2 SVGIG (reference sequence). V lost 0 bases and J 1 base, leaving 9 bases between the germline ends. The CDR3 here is CAWSVGRENTEAFF. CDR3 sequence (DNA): TGTGCCTGGAGTGTAGGCAGGGAGAACACTGAAGCTTTCTTT.

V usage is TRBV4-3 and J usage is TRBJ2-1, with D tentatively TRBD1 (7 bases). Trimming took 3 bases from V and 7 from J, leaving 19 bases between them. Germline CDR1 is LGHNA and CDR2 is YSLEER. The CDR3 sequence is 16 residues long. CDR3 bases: TGCGCCAGCAGCCAGAGCCTGACAGGGACTTGGAATGAGCAGTTCTTC. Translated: CASSQSLTGTWNEQFF.

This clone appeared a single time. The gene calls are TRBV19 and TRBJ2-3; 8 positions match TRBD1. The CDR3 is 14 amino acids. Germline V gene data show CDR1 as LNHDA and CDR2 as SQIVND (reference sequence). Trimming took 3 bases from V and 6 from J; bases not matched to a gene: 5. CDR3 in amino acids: CASSIQGASDTQYF. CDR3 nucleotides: TGTGCCAGTAGTATTCAGGGGGCATCTGATACGCAGTATTTT. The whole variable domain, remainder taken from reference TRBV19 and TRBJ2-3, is DGGITQSPKYLFRKEGQNVTLSCEQNLNHDAMYWYRQDPGQGLRLIYYSQIVNDFQKGDIAEGYSVSREKKESFPLTVTSAQKNPTAFYLCASSIQGASDTQYFGPGTRLTVL.

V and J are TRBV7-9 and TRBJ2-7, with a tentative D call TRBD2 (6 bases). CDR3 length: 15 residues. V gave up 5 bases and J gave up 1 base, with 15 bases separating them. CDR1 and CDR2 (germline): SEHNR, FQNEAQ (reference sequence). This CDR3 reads CASSRSKGLSYEQYF. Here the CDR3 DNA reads TGTGCCAGCAGCCGTTCGAAGGGACTTTCCTACGAGCAGTACTTC.

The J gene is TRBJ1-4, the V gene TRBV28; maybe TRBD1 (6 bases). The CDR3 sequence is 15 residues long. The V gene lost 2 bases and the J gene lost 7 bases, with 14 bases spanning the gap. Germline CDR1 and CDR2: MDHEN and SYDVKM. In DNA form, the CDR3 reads TGTGCCAGCAGTTTAAGAGCGGGGGCGGGTGAAAAACTGTTTTTT. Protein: CASSLRAGAGEKLFF.

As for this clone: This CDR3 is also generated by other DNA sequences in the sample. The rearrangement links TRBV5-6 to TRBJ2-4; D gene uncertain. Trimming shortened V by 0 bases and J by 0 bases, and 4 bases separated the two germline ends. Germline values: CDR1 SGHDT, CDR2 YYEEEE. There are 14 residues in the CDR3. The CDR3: CASSLDRAKNIQYF. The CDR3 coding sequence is TGTGCCAGCAGCTTGGACAGAGCCAAAAACATTCAGTACTTC.

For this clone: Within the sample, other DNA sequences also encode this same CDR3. CDR3 DNA sequence: TGTGCCAGCAGCTTGGTGGGGGCCAGCACAGATACGCAGTATTTT. Translating gives CASSLVGASTDTQYF. The chain links TRBV7-2 to TRBJ2-3; maybe TRBD1 (6 bases). From germline, CDR1 is SGHTA and CDR2 FQGNSA. The CDR3 has 15 amino acids. V was trimmed by 3 bases and J by 0 bases, leaving 10 bases between them. The full variable domain, its missing parts supplied by reference TRBV7-2 and TRBJ2-3, is GAGVSQSPSNKVTEKGKDVELRCDPISGHTALYWYRQSLGQGLEFLIYFQGNSAPDKSGLPSDRFSAERTGGSVSTLTIQRTQQEDSAVYLCASSLVGASTDTQYFGPGTRLTVL.

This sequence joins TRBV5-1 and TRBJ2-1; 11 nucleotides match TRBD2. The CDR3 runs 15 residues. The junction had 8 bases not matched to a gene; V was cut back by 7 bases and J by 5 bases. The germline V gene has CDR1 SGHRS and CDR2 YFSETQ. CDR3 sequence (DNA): TGCGCCAGCGGATTTACTAGCGGGGGTAACAATGAGCAGTTCTTC. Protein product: CASGFTSGGNNEQFF.

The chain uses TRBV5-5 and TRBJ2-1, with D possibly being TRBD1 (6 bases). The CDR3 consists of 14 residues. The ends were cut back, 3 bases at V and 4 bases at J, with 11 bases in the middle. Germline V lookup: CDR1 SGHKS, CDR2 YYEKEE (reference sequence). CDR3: CASSSTTGYNEQFF. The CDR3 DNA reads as TGTGCCAGCAGCTCAACTACAGGGTACAATGAGCAGTTCTTC.

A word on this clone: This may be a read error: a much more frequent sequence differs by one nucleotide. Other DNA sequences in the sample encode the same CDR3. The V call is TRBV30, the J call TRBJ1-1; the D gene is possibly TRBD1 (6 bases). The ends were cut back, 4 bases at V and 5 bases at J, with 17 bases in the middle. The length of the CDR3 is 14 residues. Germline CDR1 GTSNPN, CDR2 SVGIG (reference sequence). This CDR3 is CAWTGQGQETEAFF. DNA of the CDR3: TGTGCCTGGACCGGGCAGGGGCAGGAGACTGAAGCTTTCTTT.

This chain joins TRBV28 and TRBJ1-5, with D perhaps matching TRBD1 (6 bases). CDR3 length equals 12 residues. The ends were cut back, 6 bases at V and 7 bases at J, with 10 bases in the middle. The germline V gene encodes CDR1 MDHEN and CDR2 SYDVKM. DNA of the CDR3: TGTGCCAGCAGACAGGGTCTACAGCCCCAGCATTTT. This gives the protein CASRQGLQPQHF.

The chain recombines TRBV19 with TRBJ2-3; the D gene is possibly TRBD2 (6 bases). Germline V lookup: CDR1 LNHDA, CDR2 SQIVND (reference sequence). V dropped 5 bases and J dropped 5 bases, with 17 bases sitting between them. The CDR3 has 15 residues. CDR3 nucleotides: TGTGCCAGTAGTGAACTTGGCGGAGGGCGAGATACGCAGTATTTT. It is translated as CASSELGGGRDTQYF.

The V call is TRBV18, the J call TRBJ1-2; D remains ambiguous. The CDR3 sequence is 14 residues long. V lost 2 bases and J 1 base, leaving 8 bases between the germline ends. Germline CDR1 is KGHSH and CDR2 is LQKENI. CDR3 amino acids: CASSPLGINYGYTF. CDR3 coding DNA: TGTGCCAGCTCACCATTAGGGATTAACTATGGCTACACCTTC.

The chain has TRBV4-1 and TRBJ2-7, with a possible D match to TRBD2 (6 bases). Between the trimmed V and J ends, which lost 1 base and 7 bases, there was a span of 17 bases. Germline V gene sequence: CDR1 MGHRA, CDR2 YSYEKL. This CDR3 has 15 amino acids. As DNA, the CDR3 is TGCGCCAGCAGCCAAGCGGGACTGCTGATGTGGGAGCAGTACTTC. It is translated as CASSQAGLLMWEQYF.

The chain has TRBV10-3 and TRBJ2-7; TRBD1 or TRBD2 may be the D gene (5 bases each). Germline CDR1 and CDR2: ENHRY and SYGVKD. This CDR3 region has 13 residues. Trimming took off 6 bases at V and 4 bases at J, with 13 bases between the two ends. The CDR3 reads CAIRGTDVYEQYF. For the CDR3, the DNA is TGTGCCATCAGGGGGACGGATGTTTACGAGCAGTACTTC.

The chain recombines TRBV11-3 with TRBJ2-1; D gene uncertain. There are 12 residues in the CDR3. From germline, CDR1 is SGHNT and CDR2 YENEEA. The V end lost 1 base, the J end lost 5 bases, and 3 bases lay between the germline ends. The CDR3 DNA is TGTGCCAGCAGCTTAGTGAACAATGAGCAGTTCTTC. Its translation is CASSLVNNEQFF.

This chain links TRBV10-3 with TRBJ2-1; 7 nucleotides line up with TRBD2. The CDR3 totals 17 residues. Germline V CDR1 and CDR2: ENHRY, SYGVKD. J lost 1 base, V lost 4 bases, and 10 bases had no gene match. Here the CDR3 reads CAISGITSALSYNEQFF. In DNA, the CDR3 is TGTGCCATCAGTGGCATAACTAGCGCCCTTTCCTACAATGAGCAGTTCTTC.

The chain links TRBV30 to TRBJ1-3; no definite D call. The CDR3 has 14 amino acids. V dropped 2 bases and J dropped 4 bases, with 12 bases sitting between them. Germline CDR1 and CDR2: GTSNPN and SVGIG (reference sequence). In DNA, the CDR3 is TGTGCCTGGAGTACTGGCAGGTCCGGAAACACCATATATTTT. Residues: CAWSTGRSGNTIYF.

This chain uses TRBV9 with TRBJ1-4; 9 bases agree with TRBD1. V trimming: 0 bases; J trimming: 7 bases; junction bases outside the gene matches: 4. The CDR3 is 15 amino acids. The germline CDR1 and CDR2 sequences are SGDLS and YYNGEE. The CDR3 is CASSVAGTGPEKLFF. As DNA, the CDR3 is TGTGCCAGCAGCGTAGCCGGGACAGGGCCTGAAAAACTGTTTTTT.